A selection of T cell receptor beta chains follows, all from one sample in a study of chemoradiotherapy in HPV16-positive cancers. Profiled with immunoSEQ multiplex PCR; TCRdb holds only in-frame clones, not every one. The table lists around 9,700 clones, 74% of them singletons. Sampling was done from a patient who underwent chemoradiotherapy. The receptors here all came from a human donor with HPV-associated anogenital cancer. The CDR3 runs from the conserved cysteine through the conserved F or W. D genes are given only for firm matches. Expanded clones get a size class; other rows say once, few or many, or leave the size out.

cdr3_nt,cdr3_aa,j_call,v_call,d_call,clone_size
TGTGCCAGCACCTTGGAAAGGCTAGCGGGAGCCGATACGCAGTATTTT,CASTLERLAGADTQYF,TRBJ2-3,TRBV5-6,TRBD2,-
TGTGCCAGCAGCTACCGACAGGCTCACAATGAGCAGTTCTTC,CASSYRQAHNEQFF,TRBJ2-1,TRBV5-6,-,-
TGTGCCAGCAGTGGACAGGGAAACACTGAAGCTTTCTTT,CASSGQGNTEAFF,TRBJ1-1,TRBV2,TRBD1,-
TGTGCCAGCAGCTTCAAAAATATAAGGAATACGCAGTATTTT,CASSFKNIRNTQYF,TRBJ2-3,TRBV5-4,-,few
TGTGCCAGCAGTTACTCATGGACCCTGAACACTGAAGCTTTCTTT,CASSYSWTLNTEAFF,TRBJ1-1,TRBV6-5,-,-
TGTGCCAGCGTGAACAGGAAAGGGCAGCCCCAGCATTTT,CASVNRKGQPQHF,TRBJ1-5,TRBV6-6,-,-
TGCGCCAGCAGCCAAGGCCGGGGGGGGGCTGGGGAAAAACTGTTTTTT,CASSQGRGGAGEKLFF,TRBJ1-4,TRBV4-3,-,-
TGTGCCAGCAGCCAAGATCGGACAGGGGACCCTGAAGCTTTCTTT,CASSQDRTGDPEAFF,TRBJ1-1,TRBV4-1,TRBD1,once
TGCGCCAGCAGCCAGGACAGGGGTAGCAATCAGCCCCAGCATTTT,CASSQDRGSNQPQHF,TRBJ1-5,TRBV4-1,TRBD1,once
TGTGCCAGCACCCCGAACGGAAACACCATATATTTT,CASTPNGNTIYF,TRBJ1-3,TRBV7-9,-,-
TGTGCCAGCAGCACAACTAGCGGGGGGGCCCAAGAGACCCAGTACTTC,CASSTTSGGAQETQYF,TRBJ2-5,TRBV9,TRBD2,-
TGTGCCAGCAGCCTCGGACCGACCCTGGGCTACACCTTC,CASSLGPTLGYTF,TRBJ1-2,TRBV11-3,-,-
TGTGCCAGCAGCGAGGGACAGGGCGACACTGAAGCTTTCTTT,CASSEGQGDTEAFF,TRBJ1-1,TRBV7-9,TRBD1,once
TGTGCCAAGCCGGGACAGAGGAACACTGAAGCTTTCTTT,CAKPGQRNTEAFF,TRBJ1-1,TRBV6-5,TRBD1,-
TGTGCCATCGGGACGACGGTAAGCAATCAGCCCCAGCATTTT,CAIGTTVSNQPQHF,TRBJ1-5,TRBV6-1,-,few
TGCAGCGCCGTTATGACAGGGAGTACTAACTATGGCTACACCTTC,CSAVMTGSTNYGYTF,TRBJ1-2,TRBV29-1,TRBD1,-
TGTGCCTTGAGCCGAAAAGATCTGAGTGGCTACGAGCAGTACTTC,CALSRKDLSGYEQYF,TRBJ2-7,TRBV30,-,-
TGTGCCAGCAGCCCCCCCCACACGCTGCCGGCTGCCGAGCAGTACTTC,CASSPPHTLPAAEQYF,TRBJ2-7,TRBV13,-,-
TGTGCCAGCAAATCGGCGGGGGTCTCCTACGAGCAGTACTTC,CASKSAGVSYEQYF,TRBJ2-7,TRBV6-5,TRBD2,-
TGTGCCACCAGCAGTGATCCACAAGAGACCCAGTACTTC,CATSSDPQETQYF,TRBJ2-5,TRBV15,-,-
TGTGCCAGCAGCTTAGGTCTAGGCCTCGGACAAGGCTACACCTTC,CASSLGLGLGQGYTF,TRBJ1-2,TRBV7-2,-,few
TGTGCCAGCAGCTTTACAGGGGAGGGGTCCTATGGCTACACCTTC,CASSFTGEGSYGYTF,TRBJ1-2,TRBV5-8,TRBD1,-
TGTGCCAGCAACTCGGACAGCCGGAACACTGAAGCTTTCTTT,CASNSDSRNTEAFF,TRBJ1-1,TRBV6-5,-,-
TGTGCCAGCAGTTTGGTGAGAGGGGACTACGAGCAGTACTTC,CASSLVRGDYEQYF,TRBJ2-7,TRBV27,-,-
TGTGCCAGCAGTGAAGGGGGCAGGACGGCGGGCGGCTACACCTTC,CASSEGGRTAGGYTF,TRBJ1-2,TRBV6-1,-,-
TGTGCCAGCAGTTTACCGGGCCTGGGAGGAAAACTGTTTTTT,CASSLPGLGGKLFF,TRBJ1-4,TRBV27,-,-
TGTGCCACCGTGACAGGGAGTTCCGGCAATGAGCAGTTCTTC,CATVTGSSGNEQFF,TRBJ2-1,TRBV19,TRBD1,few
TGTGCCAGTAAGCAACTGACGGGGACCCAGTACTTC,CASKQLTGTQYF,TRBJ2-5,TRBV9,-,-
TGTGCCAGCAGCCGGGAGTTGGACAATGAGCAGTTCTTC,CASSRELDNEQFF,TRBJ2-1,TRBV6-4,-,-
TGTGCCAGCAGCCCCTACCAGGGGACGAACACTGAAGCTTTCTTT,CASSPYQGTNTEAFF,TRBJ1-1,TRBV7-9,-,-
TGTGCCAGCAGTTTGCGGGAGAGCAATCAGCCCCAGCATTTT,CASSLRESNQPQHF,TRBJ1-5,TRBV27,-,once
TGTGCCAGCAGCTTAAACGGAAACACCATATATTTT,CASSLNGNTIYF,TRBJ1-3,TRBV7-2,-,once
TGTGCCAGCAGCGTAGGTGGGAGGCCTACAGATACGCAGTATTTT,CASSVGGRPTDTQYF,TRBJ2-3,TRBV9,-,-
TGTGCCAGCAGCCCTTTTTTGGGCACTGAAGCTTTCTTT,CASSPFLGTEAFF,TRBJ1-1,TRBV6-6,-,few
TGTGCCAGCAGCTTAAGGGCTGAAGCTTTCTTT,CASSLRAEAFF,TRBJ1-1,TRBV7-8,-,few
TGCGCCAGCAGCTTGGCTGTGGGTAATGAAAAACTGTTTTTT,CASSLAVGNEKLFF,TRBJ1-4,TRBV5-1,-,once
TGTGCCACCAGCCCCCCGGGGGACTACGAGCAGTACTTC,CATSPPGDYEQYF,TRBJ2-7,TRBV15,-,-
TGTGCCTGGAGTGTTGCGGTTCCTGATACGCAGTATTTT,CAWSVAVPDTQYF,TRBJ2-3,TRBV30,-,-
TGTGCCAGCAGCTTAGCACCGGGAGATGCAGATACGCAGTATTTT,CASSLAPGDADTQYF,TRBJ2-3,TRBV7-7,-,medium-sized
TGTGCCAGTAGTATGGGTCAGCTTGGCTACACCTTC,CASSMGQLGYTF,TRBJ1-2,TRBV19,-,-
TGTGCCAGCAGAAAGGGGGGACAGGGCAACAATGAGCAGTTCTTC,CASRKGGQGNNEQFF,TRBJ2-1,TRBV7-3,TRBD1,-
TGTGCCAGCAGTTTTAGGACAGGGGTAGATACGCAGTATTTT,CASSFRTGVDTQYF,TRBJ2-3,TRBV28,TRBD1,-
TGTGCCAGCAGTCTGGCGGGAGGGTACTTCACAGATACGCAGTATTTT,CASSLAGGYFTDTQYF,TRBJ2-3,TRBV27,TRBD2,-
TGTGCCAGCAGTGATGTGGGATACGAGCAGTACTTC,CASSDVGYEQYF,TRBJ2-7,TRBV2,-,-
TGTGCCAGCAGCCAAGATAGCAGCGGGGGGGCCAGGGAGCTGTTTTTT,CASSQDSSGGARELFF,TRBJ2-2,TRBV4-2,TRBD2,-
TGCGCCAGCACCCGGGGTAGCTGGAGCACAGATACGCAGTATTTT,CASTRGSWSTDTQYF,TRBJ2-3,TRBV4-1,-,-
TGTGCCAGCAGCTTCCCTACAGGCGGCAGGAGGTATGGCTACACCTTC,CASSFPTGGRRYGYTF,TRBJ1-2,TRBV5-6,-,-
TGCAGCTTCAGGGGGTCCACTGAAGCTTTCTTT,CSFRGSTEAFF,TRBJ1-1,TRBV29-1,TRBD1,-
TGTGCCAGCAGCTGGGGACGGATGAACACTGAAGCTTTCTTT,CASSWGRMNTEAFF,TRBJ1-1,TRBV11-2,-,-